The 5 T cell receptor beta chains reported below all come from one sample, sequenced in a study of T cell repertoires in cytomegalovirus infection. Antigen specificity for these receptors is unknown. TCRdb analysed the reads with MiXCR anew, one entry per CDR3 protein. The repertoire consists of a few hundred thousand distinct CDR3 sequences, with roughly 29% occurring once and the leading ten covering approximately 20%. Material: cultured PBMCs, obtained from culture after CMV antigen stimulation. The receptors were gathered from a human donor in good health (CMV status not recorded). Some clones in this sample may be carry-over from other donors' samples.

The DNA for the CDR3 is TGCGCCAGCTCGATAGCGGGAGGGTTCACAGATACGCAGTATTTT. Protein: CASSIAGGFTDTQYF. V is TRBV5-1 and J is TRBJ2-3; 11 nucleotides line up with TRBD2. The junction had 6 bases not matched to a gene; V was cut back by 7 bases and J by 2 bases. The CDR3 is 15 amino acids. Germline V gene lookup returns CDR1 SGHRS and CDR2 YFSETQ.

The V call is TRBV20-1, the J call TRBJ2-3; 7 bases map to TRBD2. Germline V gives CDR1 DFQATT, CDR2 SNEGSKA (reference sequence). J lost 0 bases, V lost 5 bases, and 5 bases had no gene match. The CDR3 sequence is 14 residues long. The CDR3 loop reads CSAGSGTSTDTQYF. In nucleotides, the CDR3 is TGCAGTGCTGGAAGCGGGACTAGCACAGATACGCAGTATTTT.

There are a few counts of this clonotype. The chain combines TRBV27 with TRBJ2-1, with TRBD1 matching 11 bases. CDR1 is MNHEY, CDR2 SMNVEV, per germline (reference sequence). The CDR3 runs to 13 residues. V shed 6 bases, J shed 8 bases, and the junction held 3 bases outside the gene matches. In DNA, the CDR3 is TGTGCCAGCAGGGGGGGACAGGGGGATGAGCAGTTCTTC. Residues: CASRGGQGDEQFF.

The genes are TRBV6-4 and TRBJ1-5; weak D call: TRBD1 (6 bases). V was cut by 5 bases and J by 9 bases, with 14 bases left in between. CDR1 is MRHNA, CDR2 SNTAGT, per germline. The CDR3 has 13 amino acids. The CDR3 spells CASSKQGNGPQHF. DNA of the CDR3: TGTGCCAGCAGTAAACAGGGTAATGGGCCCCAGCATTTT.

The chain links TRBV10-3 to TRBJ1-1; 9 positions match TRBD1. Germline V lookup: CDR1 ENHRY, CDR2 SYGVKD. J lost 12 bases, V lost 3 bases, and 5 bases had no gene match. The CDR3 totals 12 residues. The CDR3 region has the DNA TGTGCCATCAGTGAAAGGACAGGGGAACCTTTCTTT. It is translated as CAISERTGEPFF.